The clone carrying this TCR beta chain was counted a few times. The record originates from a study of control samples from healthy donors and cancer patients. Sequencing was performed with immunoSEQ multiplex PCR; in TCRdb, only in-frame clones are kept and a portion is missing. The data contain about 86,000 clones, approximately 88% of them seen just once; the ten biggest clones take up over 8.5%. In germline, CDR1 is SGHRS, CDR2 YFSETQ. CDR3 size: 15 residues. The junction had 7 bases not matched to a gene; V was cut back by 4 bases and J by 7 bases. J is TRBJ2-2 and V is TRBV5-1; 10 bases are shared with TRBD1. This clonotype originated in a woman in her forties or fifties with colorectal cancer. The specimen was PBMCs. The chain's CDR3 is CASSPGTGVGGELFF. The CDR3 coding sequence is TGCGCCAGCAGCCCCGGGACAGGGGTAGGCGGGGAGCTGTTTTTT. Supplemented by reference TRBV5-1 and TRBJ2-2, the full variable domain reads KAGVTQTPRYLIKTRGQQVTLSCSPISGHRSVSWYQQTPGQGLQFLFEYFSETQRNKGNFPGRFSGRQFSNSRSEMNVSTLELGDSALYLCASSPGTGVGGELFFGEGSRLTVL.